Listed below are T cell receptor beta chains from one sample, sequenced in a study of shared clonotypes between healthy human individuals. Some clones are missing from TCRdb's copy, which holds only in-frame ones; the method was immunoSEQ multiplex PCR. The table includes about 600,000 clones, roughly 98% detected once. The sample taken for sequencing was naive CD8+ T cells sorted from blood. These receptors all stem from a man younger than 40 in good health. CDR3s include the opening cysteine and the closing phenylalanine or tryptophan. Each record gives: J gene, V gene, clone size, D gene, CDR3 DNA, CDR3 protein. The D gene is left open where the match is weak. Where a row states a size, it is once, few, many or the class of an expanded clone; other rows omit it.

>TRBJ2-2|TRBV7-9|once|TRBD1
TGTGCCAGCAGCTTAGTCGGACAGGGGGTCCCCACCGGGGAGCTGTTTTTT
CASSLVGQGVPTGELFF
>TRBJ1-5|TRBV21-1|NA|NA
TGTGCCAGCAGCAAAGCCCCGAGACAGCCCCAGCATTTT
CASSKAPRQPQHF
>TRBJ2-1|TRBV19|NA|TRBD2
TGTGCCAGTAGTATTATTGGCGGGAGCTCCTACAATGAGCAGTTCTTC
CASSIIGGSSYNEQFF
>TRBJ2-5|TRBV5-6|NA|TRBD2
TGTGCCAGCAGCTTGGCCCTAGCGGGAGTAGGAGAGACCCAGTACTTC
CASSLALAGVGETQYF
>TRBJ2-1|TRBV29-1|NA|TRBD2
TGCAGCGTTCCCCTTGGCGGGAGTGCTGAGCAGTTCTTC
CSVPLGGSAEQFF
>TRBJ2-3|TRBV5-5|NA|TRBD1
TGTGCCAGCAGCTTGGGGGACAGGGCAGATACGCAGTATTTT
CASSLGDRADTQYF
>TRBJ2-5|TRBV13|NA|NA
TGTGCCAGCAGCTTCGTCGGCGGCGGGGAGACCCAGTACTTC
CASSFVGGGETQYF
>TRBJ2-7|TRBV28|NA|TRBD1
TGTGCCAGCAGAGGGGGCGGAGGCTACTACGAGCAGTACTTC
CASRGGGGYYEQYF
>TRBJ2-7|TRBV2|NA|TRBD1
TGTGCCAGCAGAAAAAGCCGGGACAGGACTGCCTACGAGCAGTACTTC
CASRKSRDRTAYEQYF
>TRBJ2-7|TRBV29-1|NA|NA
TGCAGCGTGCGAATGGGGTACGAGCAGTACTTC
CSVRMGYEQYF
>TRBJ2-7|TRBV15|NA|TRBD1
TGTGCCACCGGTTCGGGACAGAGCATATACGAGCAGTACTTC
CATGSGQSIYEQYF
>TRBJ1-4|TRBV7-2|once|NA
TGTGCCAGCAGCACCCCCTTCCTAGACGCTGTCCGAAATGAAAAACTGTTTTTT
CASSTPFLDAVRNEKLFF
>TRBJ2-7|TRBV5-1|NA|NA
TGCGCCAGCAGCCAAGGACAGCCCCGGATCGGCTACGAGCAGTACTTC
CASSQGQPRIGYEQYF
>TRBJ1-2|TRBV14|NA|NA
TGTGCCAGCAGCCAAGCCTGGAACTATGGCTACACCTTC
CASSQAWNYGYTF
>TRBJ1-3|TRBV2|NA|NA
TGTGCCAGCAGTGACGAGTCTTCCGGAAACACCATATATTTT
CASSDESSGNTIYF
>TRBJ2-7|TRBV7-2|once|TRBD2
TGTGCCAGCAGCTTACGAGACGGGAGGGTATACGAGCAGTACTTC
CASSLRDGRVYEQYF
>TRBJ1-1|TRBV6-1|NA|TRBD1
TGTGCCAGCAGTGCAGGGGGATTTAAGGTGAACACTGAAGCTTTCTTT
CASSAGGFKVNTEAFF